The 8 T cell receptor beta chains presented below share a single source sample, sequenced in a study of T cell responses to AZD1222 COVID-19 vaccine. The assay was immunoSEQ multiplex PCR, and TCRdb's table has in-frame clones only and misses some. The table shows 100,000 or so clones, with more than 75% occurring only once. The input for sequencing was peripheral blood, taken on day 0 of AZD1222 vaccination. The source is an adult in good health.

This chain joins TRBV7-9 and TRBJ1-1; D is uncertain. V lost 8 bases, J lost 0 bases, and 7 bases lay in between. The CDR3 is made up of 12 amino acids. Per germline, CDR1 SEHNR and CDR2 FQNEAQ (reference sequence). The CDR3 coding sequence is TGTGCCAGCGGAAGAATGAACACTGAAGCTTTCTTT. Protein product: CASGRMNTEAFF.

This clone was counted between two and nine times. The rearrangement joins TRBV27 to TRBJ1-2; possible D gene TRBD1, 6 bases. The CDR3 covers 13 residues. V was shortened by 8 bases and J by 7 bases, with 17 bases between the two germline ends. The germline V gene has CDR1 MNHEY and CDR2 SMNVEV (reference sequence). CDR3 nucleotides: TGTGCCAGCGGAACAGGGCTTGGGGGTGGCTACACCTTC. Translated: CASGTGLGGGYTF.

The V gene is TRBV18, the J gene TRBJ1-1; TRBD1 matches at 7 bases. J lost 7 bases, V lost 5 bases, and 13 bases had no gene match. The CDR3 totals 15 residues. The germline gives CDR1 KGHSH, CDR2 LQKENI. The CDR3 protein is CASSTFVNRDSEAFF. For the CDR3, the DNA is TGTGCCAGCTCAACTTTTGTCAACCGGGACAGTGAAGCTTTCTTT. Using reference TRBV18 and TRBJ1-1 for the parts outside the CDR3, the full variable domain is NAGVMQNPRHLVRRRGQEARLRCSPMKGHSHVYWYRQLPEEGLKFMVYLQKENIIDESGMPKERFSAEFPKEGPSILRIQQVVRGDSAAYFCASSTFVNRDSEAFFGQGTRLTVV.

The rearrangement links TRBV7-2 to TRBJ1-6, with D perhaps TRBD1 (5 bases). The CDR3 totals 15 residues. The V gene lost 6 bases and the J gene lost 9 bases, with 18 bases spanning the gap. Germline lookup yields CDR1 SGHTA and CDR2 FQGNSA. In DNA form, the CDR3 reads TGTGCCAGCAGTCTCAATCAGGGTAGGGGTTCACCCCTCCACTTT. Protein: CASSLNQGRGSPLHF.

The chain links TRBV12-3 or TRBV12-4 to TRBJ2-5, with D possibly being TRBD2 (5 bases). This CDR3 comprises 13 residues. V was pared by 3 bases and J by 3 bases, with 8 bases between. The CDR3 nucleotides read TGTGCCAGCAGTTTTAGCGAAGAAGAGACCCAGTACTTC. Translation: CASSFSEEETQYF.

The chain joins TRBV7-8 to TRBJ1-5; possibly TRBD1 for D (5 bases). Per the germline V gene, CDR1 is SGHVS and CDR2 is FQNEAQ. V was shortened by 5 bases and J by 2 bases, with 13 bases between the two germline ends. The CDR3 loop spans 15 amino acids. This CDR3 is CASSPRGRGNQPQHF. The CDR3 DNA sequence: TGTGCCAGCAGCCCTAGGGGAAGAGGCAATCAGCCCCAGCATTTT. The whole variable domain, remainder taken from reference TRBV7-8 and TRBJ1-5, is GAGVSQSPRYKVAKRGQDVALRCDPISGHVSLFWYQQALGQGPEFLTYFQNEAQLDKSGLPSDRFFAERPEGSVSTLKIQRTQQEDSAVYLCASSPRGRGNQPQHFGDGTRLSIL.

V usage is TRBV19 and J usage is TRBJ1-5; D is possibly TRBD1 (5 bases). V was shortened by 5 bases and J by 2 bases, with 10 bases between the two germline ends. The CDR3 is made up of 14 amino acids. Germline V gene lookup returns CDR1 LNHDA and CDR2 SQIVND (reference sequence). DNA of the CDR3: TGTGCCAGTAGTGTGACGGGGGGCAATCAGCCCCAGCATTTT. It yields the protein CASSVTGGNQPQHF.

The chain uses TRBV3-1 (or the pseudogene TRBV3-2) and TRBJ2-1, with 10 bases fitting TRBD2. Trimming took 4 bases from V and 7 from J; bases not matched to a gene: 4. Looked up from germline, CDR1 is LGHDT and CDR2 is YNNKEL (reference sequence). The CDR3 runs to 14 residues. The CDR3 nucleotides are TGTGCCAGCAGCCTTACTAGCGGGGCAAATGAGCAGTTCTTC. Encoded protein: CASSLTSGANEQFF.